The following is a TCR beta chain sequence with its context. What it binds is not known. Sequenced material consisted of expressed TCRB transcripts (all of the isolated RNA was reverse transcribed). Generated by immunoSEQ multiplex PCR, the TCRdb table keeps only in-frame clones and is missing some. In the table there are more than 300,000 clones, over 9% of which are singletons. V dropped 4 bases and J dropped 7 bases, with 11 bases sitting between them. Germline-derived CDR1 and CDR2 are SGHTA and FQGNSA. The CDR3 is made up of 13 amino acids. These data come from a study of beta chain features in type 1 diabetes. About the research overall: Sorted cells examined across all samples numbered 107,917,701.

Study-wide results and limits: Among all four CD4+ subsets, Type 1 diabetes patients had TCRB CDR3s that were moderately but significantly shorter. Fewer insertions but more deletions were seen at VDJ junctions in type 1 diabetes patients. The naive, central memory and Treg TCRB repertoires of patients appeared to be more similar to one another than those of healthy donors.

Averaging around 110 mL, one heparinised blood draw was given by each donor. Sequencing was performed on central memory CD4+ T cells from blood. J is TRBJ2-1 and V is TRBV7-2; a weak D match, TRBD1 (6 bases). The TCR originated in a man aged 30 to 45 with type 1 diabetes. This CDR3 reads CASSYTGWNEQFF. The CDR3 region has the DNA TGTGCCAGCAGCTACACAGGGTGGAATGAGCAGTTCTTC.